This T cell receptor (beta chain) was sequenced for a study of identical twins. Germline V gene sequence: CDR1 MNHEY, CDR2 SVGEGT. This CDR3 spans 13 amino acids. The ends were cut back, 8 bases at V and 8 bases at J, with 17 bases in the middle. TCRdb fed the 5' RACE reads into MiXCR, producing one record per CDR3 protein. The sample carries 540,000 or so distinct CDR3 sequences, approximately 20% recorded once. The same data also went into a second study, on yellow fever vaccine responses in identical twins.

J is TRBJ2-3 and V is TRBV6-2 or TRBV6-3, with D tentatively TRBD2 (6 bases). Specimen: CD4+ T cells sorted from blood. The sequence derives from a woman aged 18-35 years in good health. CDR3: CASGGSAPSTQYF. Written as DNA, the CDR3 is TGTGCCAGCGGGGGGTCGGCACCGAGTACGCAGTATTTT.